This T cell receptor (beta chain) was documented in a study of blood T cell repertoires in COVID-19 (dated by TCRdb to the early 2020s). At the level of the whole study: Samples from collaborators originated in the United States, Italy and Spain and spanned both the acute and convalescent phases of COVID-19. The material from the prospective study consisted of cDNA or gDNA derived from T cells, B-cell-depleted T cells, or PBMCs. Deeply sampled blood TCRbeta repertoires from subjects exposed to, actively infected with, or recovered from COVID-19 were included in the dataset. The repertoires were released in a freely available public database intended as a resource for research on the immune response to SARS-CoV-2. The samples were drawn from the first 160 participants of the ongoing ImmuneRACE study and from 950 to 1,500 subjects provided by 6 global collaborators. A de-identified subject ID, COVID-19 status, age in years and sex were almost always included in the sample metadata. Where available, HLA class I and class II types were taken from metadata supplied by the sample provider and were not determined by assay-based typing. General conclusions and limits of the study: Clinical and demographic metadata were provided uncurated, with the amount varying by source and participant.

At one collaborating source in Seattle, patients were enrolled during active infection and were followed longitudinally through the course of disease. Collaborating institutions collected whole blood in K2EDTA tubes following their own protocols. Collaborator samples were shipped for TCRbeta analysis as frozen whole blood, isolated PBMCs, or DNA extracted from either sample type. The CDR1 and CDR2 encoded by the germline V gene (reference sequence) are MNHEY and SMNVEV. V is pruned by 7 bases and J by 1 base, leaving 12 bases of the junction without a gene match. Including cysteine and phenylalanine, the CDR3 has 18 amino acids. This entry keeps only the CDR3 DNA: 54 bases, framed from base 1. This clone came up a few times. The specificity of this receptor is unknown. Qualities for individual bases were not recorded, and no much larger clone is one base off. The immunoSEQ Assay, a bias-controlled multiplex PCR, was used to amplify TCRbeta CDR3 regions from genomic DNA. In the paper's pipeline: Within the assay, amplification of reference gene primers was used to estimate how many nucleated cells each sample contained. Sequence reads were collapsed and filtered to measure the absolute abundance of every unique TCRbeta CDR3 rearrangement. For each sample, productive Simpson clonality was calculated as the square root of Simpson's diversity index across productive rearrangements. TCRdb took over this immuneACCESS table, retaining in-frame rearrangements with V and J assigned. Such tables are incomplete; in checked studies, under half of the missing clones stem from an unresolved V gene, and the remainder is unexplained. Clone size and V and J calls were adopted from that table, with D and trimming inferred from the DNA. The sample yields roughly 200,000 clones; 86% were counted once. The ten largest clones represent more than 8.5% of the sample.

The receptor was derived from a woman in her 50s with COVID-19, enrolled during active disease. Sequencing was performed on peripheral blood. The chain employs TRBV27 and TRBJ1-6, with 8 middle bases fitting TRBD1. This receptor carries the CDR3 CASKPRGQGRSYNSPLHF. Here is the DNA: TGTGCCAGCAAACCCCGAGGACAGGGACGATCCTATAATTCACCCCTCCACTTT.